The clone carrying this TCR beta chain showed up just a few times. This entry is derived from a study of blood T cell repertoires in COVID-19. Study overall: Samples came from the United States, Italy and Spain, spanning acute and convalescent COVID-19. The cDNA or gDNA used as material had been derived from T cells, B-cell-depleted T cells, or PBMCs.

Original analysis: Cell counts per sample came from amplifying reference gene primers. Here immunoSEQ multiplex PCR was the method, and the copy in TCRdb shows in-frame clones only, minus some. V, J and clone size derive from that table, while D and trimming were established from the DNA sequence. The sample carries over 85,000 clones, approximately 67% recorded once. The CDR3 loop spans 15 amino acids. The germline gives CDR1 LGHDT, CDR2 YNNKEL (reference sequence). The J segment lost 2 bases and the V segment lost 5 bases, leaving 6 bases of the junction unmatched. The chain combines TRBV3-1 (or the pseudogene TRBV3-2) with TRBJ2-5; 9 bases fit TRBD2. The sequenced sample consisted of peripheral blood. The source of this sequence is a woman between 55 and 75 years old with acute or convalescent COVID-19. CDR3 residues: CASSFSGGRQETQYF. CDR3 nucleotides: TGTGCCAGCAGCTTTAGCGGGGGCCGACAAGAGACCCAGTACTTC.